This T cell receptor beta chain was captured in a study of cytomegalovirus exposure and HLA in healthy donors. Study observations and caveats: Subsequent analysis revealed that first-cohort TCR clusters tended to co-occur in the approximately 120 validation repertoires. Most TCR sequences proved rare, with some public TCRs found in many donors.

Clones were read by immunoSEQ multiplex PCR, and TCRdb kept only the in-frame ones, dropping some. The sample shows 110,000 to 150,000 clones, approximately 94% of them seen only once. The donors were in the approximately 130-subject validation cohort, distinct from the approximately 700-subject first cohort. Remarks on this clone: The antigen is unknown.

After removal of 3 bases from V and 3 bases from J, the junction contained 6 bases not matched to a gene. Germline values: CDR1 SGHRS, CDR2 YFSETQ. The CDR3 contains 14 residues. V usage is TRBV5-1 and J usage is TRBJ2-7; 7 bases are shared with TRBD1. The sample was PBMCs. This receptor was identified in a man aged 18 to 30 in good health and CMV-seropositive. CDR3 sequence (DNA): TGCGCCAGCAGCTCAAGCCGGGACAGCTACGAGCAGTACTTC. As protein: CASSSSRDSYEQYF.